These 31 T cell receptor beta chains were all obtained from the same sample, sequenced in a study of T cells in narcolepsy. Measured with immunoSEQ multiplex PCR; TCRdb has only the in-frame clones, and not every one. Of 23,000 or so clones listed, 70% to 90% are singletons. Input material: CD45RA- memory CD4+ T cells from PBMCs. These receptors were collected from a human donor with narcolepsy.

The chain combines TRBV19 with TRBJ2-7, with D possibly TRBD2 on 6 matching bases. The V end was cut by 6 bases, the J end by 4 bases, with 19 bases between. CDR3 length equals 15 residues. Germline V gives CDR1 LNHDA, CDR2 SQIVND (reference sequence). The CDR3 DNA follows: TGTGCCAGTAGCCCTCCCGGGGGAAGCGTTTACGAGCAGTACTTC. It is translated as CASSPPGGSVYEQYF.

CDR3 loop: CASSYSGTAYGYTF. The CDR3 DNA reads TGTGCCAGCAGTTACTCGGGGACGGCCTATGGCTACACCTTC. This rearrangement joins TRBV6-6 to TRBJ1-2, with a tentative D call TRBD1 (5 bases). Germline V gene data show CDR1 as MNHNY and CDR2 as SVGAGI (reference sequence). The germline V and J ends were trimmed by 0 bases and 4 bases, with 9 bases remaining between them. The CDR3 loop spans 14 amino acids.

This chain joins TRBV5-1 and TRBJ1-5; no firm D call. The germline CDR1 and CDR2 sequences are SGHRS and YFSETQ. CDR3 length equals 14 residues. V was pared by 0 bases and J by 7 bases, with 11 bases between. The DNA for the CDR3 is TGCGCCAGCAGCTTGGAAGGGAATTCACAGCCCCAGCATTTT. Its protein product is CASSLEGNSQPQHF.

The V and J genes are TRBV7-2 and TRBJ2-7, with TRBD1 as a possible D gene (7 bases). There are 15 residues in the CDR3. Germline-derived CDR1 and CDR2 are SGHTA and FQGNSA. V was cut by 5 bases and J by 3 bases, with 17 bases left in between. The CDR3 loop is CASSNQGGINYEQYF. As DNA, the CDR3 is TGTGCCAGCAGCAACCAGGGGGGTATCAACTACGAGCAGTACTTC.

This sequence joins TRBV11-3 and TRBJ2-3; maybe TRBD1 (5 bases). V shed 1 base and J shed 0 bases, with 11 bases lying between them. Germline V gene lookup returns CDR1 SGHNT and CDR2 YENEEA. The CDR3 spans 16 residues. The CDR3: CASSLGSQGSTDTQYF. The CDR3 nucleotides are TGTGCCAGCAGCTTAGGATCTCAGGGTAGCACAGATACGCAGTATTTT.

V gene TRBV14 combines with J gene TRBJ1-1, with a possible D match to TRBD1 (5 bases). Trimming took off 2 bases at V and 3 bases at J, with 7 bases between the two ends. Germline V CDR1 and CDR2: SGHDN, FVKESK. The CDR3 sequence is 13 residues long. The CDR3 DNA sequence: TGTGCCAGCAGCCAAACCAGGGACACTGAAGCTTTCTTT. It encodes CASSQTRDTEAFF.

The chain recombines TRBV6-5 with TRBJ1-1; no reliable D call. Germline V lookup: CDR1 MNHEY, CDR2 SVGAGI. The CDR3 has 13 amino acids. V lost 3 bases and J lost 1, with 6 bases in between. This CDR3 is CASSYRQNTEAFF. In DNA form, the CDR3 reads TGTGCCAGCAGTTATCGGCAGAACACTGAAGCTTTCTTT.

The chain is built from TRBV4-3 and TRBJ2-7; D tentatively fits TRBD1 or TRBD2 (5 bases each). With 3 bases removed from V and 3 bases from J, the gap between germline ends came to 15 bases. Germline-derived CDR1 and CDR2 are LGHNA and YSLEER. There are 15 residues in the CDR3. CDR3 protein: CASSHHTGALYEQYF. The CDR3 DNA follows: TGCGCCAGCAGCCACCACACCGGGGCCCTCTACGAGCAGTACTTC.

V and J are TRBV5-6 and TRBJ2-1; 10 bases line up with TRBD2. The CDR3 length is 14 residues. Losses at the gene ends were 4 bases for V and 5 bases for J; bases not matched to a gene: 3. CDR1 is SGHDT, CDR2 YYEEEE, per germline. The CDR3 DNA reads TGTGCCAGCAGCGTAGCGGGAGGCCACAATGAGCAGTTCTTC. It yields the protein CASSVAGGHNEQFF. Combining the CDR3 with reference TRBV5-6 and TRBJ2-1 gives the whole variable domain DAGVTQSPTHLIKTRGQQVTLRCSPKSGHDTVSWYQQALGQGPQFIFQYYEEEERQRGNFPDRFSGHQFPNYSSELNVNALLLGDSALYLCASSVAGGHNEQFFGPGTRLTVL.

The V call is TRBV11-3, the J call TRBJ2-7; 8 nucleotides agree with TRBD1. The germline gives CDR1 SGHNT, CDR2 YENEEA. The length of the CDR3 is 14 residues. V gave up 5 bases and J gave up 2 bases; unmatched junction bases: 5. The CDR3 region has the DNA TGTGCCAGCAGCGCCCGACAGGGGACCTACGAGCAGTACTTC. As protein: CASSARQGTYEQYF. The full variable domain, with the rest looked up from reference TRBV11-3 and TRBJ2-7, is EAGVVQSPRYKIIEKKQPVAFWCNPISGHNTLYWYLQNLGQGPELLIRYENEEAVDDSQLPKDRFSAERLKGVDSTLKIQPAELGDSAVYLCASSARQGTYEQYFGPGTRLTVT.

The V call is TRBV7-2, the J call TRBJ2-6; D remains unclear. The CDR3 contains 15 residues. V lost 4 bases and J lost 1, with 8 bases in between. Germline lookup yields CDR1 SGHTA and CDR2 FQGNSA. The CDR3 DNA sequence: TGTGCCAGCAGCTCCGCTGGGTCTGGGGCCAACGTCCTGACTTTC. It translates to CASSSAGSGANVLTF.

V and J are TRBV18 and TRBJ2-7; 7 bases are shared with TRBD1. Losses at the gene ends were 8 bases for V and 4 bases for J; bases not matched to a gene: 14. The CDR3 is 15 amino acids. Germline CDR1 reads KGHSH; CDR2 reads LQKENI. CDR3 in amino acids: CASALQGGEGYEQYF. The CDR3 DNA is TGTGCCAGCGCACTGCAAGGGGGCGAGGGTTACGAGCAGTACTTC. Supplemented by reference TRBV18 and TRBJ2-7, the full variable domain reads NAGVMQNPRHLVRRRGQEARLRCSPMKGHSHVYWYRQLPEEGLKFMVYLQKENIIDESGMPKERFSAEFPKEGPSILRIQQVVRGDSAAYFCASALQGGEGYEQYFGPGTRLTVT.

This chain uses TRBV2 with TRBJ2-1; 9 bases match TRBD2. Trimming cost V 2 bases and J 9 bases; bases outside gene matches: 8. Germline-derived CDR1 and CDR2 are SNHLY and FYNNEI. This CDR3 has 15 amino acids. The DNA of the CDR3 is TGTGCCAGCAGTGAATACCTAGCGGGAAGCCCTGAGCAGTTCTTC. Encoded protein: CASSEYLAGSPEQFF.

CDR3 amino acids: CASSLGLAGGTYEQYF. The CDR3 nucleotides are TGCGCCAGCAGCCTGGGACTAGCGGGAGGGACCTACGAGCAGTACTTC. V gene TRBV4-1 combines with J gene TRBJ2-7; 16 bases map to TRBD2. Looked up from germline, CDR1 is MGHRA and CDR2 is YSYEKL. Germline trimming cut 4 bases from V and 2 bases from J; bases unmatched to any gene: 2. The CDR3 covers 16 residues.

The chain uses TRBV5-1 and TRBJ2-2, with 9 bases fitting TRBD1. The CDR3 loop spans 14 amino acids. After removal of 4 bases from V and 7 bases from J, the junction contained 5 bases not matched to a gene. Germline CDR1 SGHRS, CDR2 YFSETQ. The CDR3 spells CASSGTGPSGELFF. The CDR3 nucleotides read TGCGCCAGCAGCGGGACAGGGCCTAGCGGGGAGCTGTTTTTT.

The V call is TRBV7-6, the J call TRBJ2-3; no clear D. CDR1 SGHVS and CDR2 FNYEAQ come from the germline V gene. The CDR3 contains 15 residues. Trimming left V 1 base short and J 3 bases short, with 11 bases between. As DNA, the CDR3 is TGTGCCAGCAGCTTAGACAGCATCAGTACAGATACGCAGTATTTT. Translating it yields CASSLDSISTDTQYF.

This chain connects TRBV28 to TRBJ2-3; 13 bases are shared with TRBD2. The ends lost 1 base at V and 6 bases at J; junction bases unmatched: 7. The CDR3 is 17 residues long. Germline V gene data show CDR1 as MDHEN and CDR2 as SYDVKM. This chain's CDR3 is CASSLYPGTSGTDTQYF. CDR3 nucleotide sequence: TGTGCCAGCAGTTTATACCCCGGGACTAGCGGGACGGATACGCAGTATTTT. The full variable domain, completed using reference TRBV28 and TRBJ2-3, is DVKVTQSSRYLVKRTGEKVFLECVQDMDHENMFWYRQDPGLGLRLIYFSYDVKMKEKGDIPEGYSVSREKKERFSLILESASTNQTSMYLCASSLYPGTSGTDTQYFGPGTRLTVL.

Regarding this clone: The sample contains more than one DNA sequence encoding this CDR3. The chain combines TRBV10-3 with TRBJ1-5; 7 nucleotides match TRBD1. The CDR3 spans 14 residues. Germline CDR1 is ENHRY and CDR2 is SYGVKD. With 2 bases clipped from V and 6 bases from J, the junction kept 4 bases outside the gene matches. For the CDR3, the DNA is TGTGCCATCAGTGAGAGACAGGGAAGTCAGCCCCAGCATTTT. Translation gives CAISERQGSQPQHF.

The V call is TRBV29-1, the J call TRBJ1-4, with D uncertain. Trimming took off 5 bases at V and 8 bases at J, with 12 bases between the two ends. The length of the CDR3 is 12 residues. Germline lookup yields CDR1 SQVTM and CDR2 ANQGSEA. CDR3 in amino acids: CSVKTNAEKLFF. The CDR3 DNA sequence: TGCAGCGTTAAGACTAATGCGGAAAAACTGTTTTTT.

CDR3 nucleotides: TGTGCCAGCAGTTTGACAGGGGATGGAGATACGCAGTATTTT. As protein: CASSLTGDGDTQYF. This rearrangement joins TRBV28 to TRBJ2-3, with TRBD1 matching over 8 bases. The CDR3 consists of 14 residues. J gave up 5 bases and V 3 bases, and 4 bases lay outside the gene matches. CDR1 and CDR2 (germline): MDHEN, SYDVKM.

V is TRBV18 and J is TRBJ1-4, with TRBD1 as a possible D gene (5 bases). CDR3 length equals 16 residues. Trimming removed 2 bases from V and 0 bases from J, with 10 bases in between. CDR1 and CDR2 from the germline V gene are KGHSH and LQKENI. The CDR3 nucleotides read TGTGCCAGCTCACCATTAGGGACGGCAACTAATGAAAAACTGTTTTTT. Translated: CASSPLGTATNEKLFF.

The CDR3 region has the DNA TGTGCCAGCAGCGTGGATCTCAGCTCCTACAATGAGCAGTTCTTC. The encoded protein is CASSVDLSSYNEQFF. The chain carries TRBV6-5 and TRBJ2-1; D is ambiguous. Germline V CDR1 and CDR2: MNHEY, SVGAGI. This CDR3 is built from 15 residues. V was shortened by 6 bases and J by 0 bases, with 12 bases between the two germline ends.

The V and J genes are TRBV18 and TRBJ2-7, with D perhaps given as TRBD1 or TRBD2 (5 bases each). The CDR3 contains 11 residues. V lost 3 bases and J 5 bases, leaving 5 bases between the germline ends. Germline V gene data show CDR1 as KGHSH and CDR2 as LQKENI. The CDR3 nucleotides are TGTGCCAGCTCACCGGGGGACGAGCAGTACTTC. Translated: CASSPGDEQYF.

The chain links TRBV28 to TRBJ1-4, with 10 bases aligning to TRBD1. Germline-derived CDR1 and CDR2 are MDHEN and SYDVKM. The CDR3 length is 15 residues. The trim removed 5 bases at V and 3 bases at J, leaving 3 bases unmatched. CDR3 nucleotide sequence: TGTGCCAGCAGTAGACAGGGGGCGGCTAATGAAAAACTGTTTTTT. It yields the protein CASSRQGAANEKLFF.

The J gene is TRBJ1-6, the V gene TRBV6-6; TRBD1 might be the D (6 bases). V was pared by 6 bases and J by 14 bases, with 11 bases between. The CDR3 has 11 residues. Germline lookup yields CDR1 MNHNY and CDR2 SVGAGI (reference sequence). CDR3 nucleotides: TGTGCCAGCAGATTAGGGGGTTCCCTCCACTTT. Protein sequence: CASRLGGSLHF.

The chain recombines TRBV27 with TRBJ2-5; D is possibly TRBD2 (6 bases). The germline V gene encodes CDR1 MNHEY and CDR2 SMNVEV (reference sequence). Trimming stripped 0 bases from V and 11 bases from J, with 16 bases between. CDR3 size: 14 residues. CDR3 residues: CASSLSGLSGEQYF. DNA for the CDR3: TGTGCCAGCAGTTTATCAGGGTTATCGGGAGAGCAGTACTTC.

DNA of the CDR3: TGTGCCAGCAGCTTAGGACCGGATCAGCCCCAGCATTTT. It codes for CASSLGPDQPQHF. The rearrangement links TRBV7-8 to TRBJ1-5; D not resolved. CDR1 is SGHVS, CDR2 FQNEAQ, per germline. There are 13 residues in the CDR3. V was trimmed by 1 base and J by 5 bases, leaving 6 bases between them.

The V call is TRBV15, the J call TRBJ1-5; TRBD1 is a possible D gene (6 bases). Per germline, CDR1 LNHNV and CDR2 YYDKDF (reference sequence). The CDR3 runs 15 residues. V shed 5 bases and J shed 5 bases, with 16 bases lying between them. The CDR3 spells CATSLGQQSYQPQHF. The CDR3 region has the DNA TGTGCCACCAGCCTTGGACAGCAATCCTATCAGCCCCAGCATTTT.

The chain employs TRBV9 and TRBJ2-3, with TRBD2 matching 12 bases. The CDR3 contains 16 residues. The junction had 5 bases not matched to a gene; V was cut back by 4 bases and J by 2 bases. CDR1 is SGDLS, CDR2 YYNGEE, per germline. The DNA for the CDR3 is TGTGCCAGCAGCCCACGACTAGCGGGAGCCACAGATACGCAGTATTTT. It yields the protein CASSPRLAGATDTQYF.

The rearrangement links TRBV10-3 to TRBJ2-2; 9 positions match TRBD2. This CDR3 region has 16 residues. CDR1 is ENHRY and CDR2 is SYGVKD in the germline V gene. The ends lost 5 bases at V and 5 bases at J; junction bases unmatched: 9. CDR3 amino acids: CAISNSGSVLTGELFF. In nucleotides, the CDR3 is TGTGCCATCAGTAATAGCGGGAGTGTGTTAACCGGGGAGCTGTTTTTT.

There are a few counts of this clone. The chain links TRBV7-2 to TRBJ2-1; 7 bases match TRBD2. The germline V gene has CDR1 SGHTA and CDR2 FQGNSA. The CDR3 totals 17 residues. The J segment lost 2 bases and the V segment lost 3 bases, leaving 10 bases of the junction unmatched. CDR3 sequence (DNA): TGTGCCAGCAGCTTCAGGACGGCGGGAGTCACCTACAATGAGCAGTTCTTC. This translates into CASSFRTAGVTYNEQFF.